This TCR beta chain was recovered during a study of beta chain features in type 1 diabetes. Study-level information: In age, gender and cell yields, patients were similar to healthy donors. Whole-study findings and limits: Short templates might get an advantage during PCR, and this would be equal in patients and controls.

Naive, central memory, regulatory and stem cell-like memory cells within the CD4+ compartment were sorted using CD45RO/CCR7/CD25/CD127/CD95/CD27. This clone has just a few counts. Its antigen is as yet unknown. V dropped 4 bases and J dropped 5; count of bases not matched to a gene: 10. Germline loops: CDR1 KGHSY, CDR2 FQNENV. The CDR3 is made up of 15 amino acids. Sequenced material consisted of expressed TCRB transcripts (all of the isolated RNA was reverse transcribed). About 3.7 million reads, on average, came from each naive, central memory and regulatory T cell sample. TCRdb's table, derived via immunoSEQ multiplex PCR, lists solely in-frame clones and lacks some. This sample has some 400,000 clones, with about 16% found just once.

The V gene is TRBV16, the J gene TRBJ2-7; 8 bases are a match to TRBD1. The sequenced sample consisted of naive CD4+ T cells from blood. This TCR came from a woman aged 18-29 years in good health. Here the CDR3 reads CASSLRGQGPNEQYF. CDR3 DNA: TGTGCCAGCAGCCTTAGAGGACAGGGCCCCAACGAGCAGTACTTC.